The clone carrying this T cell receptor (beta chain) has just one count. The data were taken from a study of blood T cell repertoires in COVID-19. Study context: The cDNA or gDNA used as material had been derived from T cells, B-cell-depleted T cells, or PBMCs.

The trim removed 3 bases at V and 5 bases at J, leaving 5 bases unmatched. The CDR3 has 14 residues. Germline-derived CDR1 and CDR2 are SGDLS and YYNGEE. Using immunoSEQ multiplex PCR, the repertoire was profiled, and TCRdb retains in-frame clones only, with some absent. The sample records under 100,000 clones, around 80% being singletons. The source of this sequence is a man aged 55-75 years with acute or convalescent COVID-19. V usage is TRBV9 and J usage is TRBJ2-3; TRBD2 aligns across 8 bases. Sequencing was carried out using peripheral blood. In DNA form, the CDR3 reads TGTGCCAGCAGCGGACGCGGGGGGCGAGATACGCAGTATTTT. Translating gives CASSGRGGRDTQYF. Drawing the rest from reference TRBV9 and TRBJ2-3, the complete variable domain is DSGVTQTPKHLITATGQRVTLRCSPRSGDLSVYWYQQSLDQGLQFLIQYYNGEERAKGNILERFSAQQFPDLHSELNLSSLELGDSALYFCASSGRGGRDTQYFGPGTRLTVL.